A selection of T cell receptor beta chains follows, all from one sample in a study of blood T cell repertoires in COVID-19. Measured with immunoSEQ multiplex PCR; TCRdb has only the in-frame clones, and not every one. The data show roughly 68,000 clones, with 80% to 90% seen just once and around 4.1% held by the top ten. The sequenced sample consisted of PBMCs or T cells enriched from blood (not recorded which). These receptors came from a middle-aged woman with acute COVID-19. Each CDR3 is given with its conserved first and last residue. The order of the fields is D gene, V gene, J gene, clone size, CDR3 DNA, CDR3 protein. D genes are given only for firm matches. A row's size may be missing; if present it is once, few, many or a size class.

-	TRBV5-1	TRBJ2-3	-	TGCGCCAGCAGCTTAAGGGGACTTGGCACAGATACGCAGTATTTT	CASSLRGLGTDTQYF
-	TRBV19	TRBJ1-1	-	TGTGCCAGTAGTATTTCCCGGAACACTGAAGCTTTCTTT	CASSISRNTEAFF
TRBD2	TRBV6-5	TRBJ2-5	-	TGTGCCAGCCCACCGGTAGCGGGGGGGCAGGAGACCCAGTACTTC	CASPPVAGGQETQYF
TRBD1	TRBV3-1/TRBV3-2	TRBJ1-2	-	TGTGCCAGCAGCCCCGGGACAGTGGGGGGCTACACCTTC	CASSPGTVGGYTF
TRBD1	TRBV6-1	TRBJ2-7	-	TGTGCCAGCAGTGATTCGACAGGGTACTTCGGTGAGCAGTACTTC	CASSDSTGYFGEQYF
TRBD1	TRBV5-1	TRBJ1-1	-	TGCGCCAGCTCAGGGGGAACTGAAGCTTTCTTT	CASSGGTEAFF
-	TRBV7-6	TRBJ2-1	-	TGTGCCAGCAGCTTAACTAGCGAGCAGTTCTTC	CASSLTSEQFF
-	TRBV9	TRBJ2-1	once	TGTGCCAGCAGCGTAGCCCCTCTCGATGAGCAGTTCTTC	CASSVAPLDEQFF
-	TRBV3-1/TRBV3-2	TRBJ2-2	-	TGTGCCAGCAGCGGACTCTTAAACACCGGGGAGCTGTTTTTT	CASSGLLNTGELFF
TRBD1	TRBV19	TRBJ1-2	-	TGTGCCAGTAGGGACACGGACAGGCCTTATGGCTACACCTTC	CASRDTDRPYGYTF
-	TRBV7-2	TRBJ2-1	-	TGTGCCAGCAGCTTAGCTATAACTCGTAATGAGCAGTTCTTC	CASSLAITRNEQFF
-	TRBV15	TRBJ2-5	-	TGTGCCACCAGCAGAGATCAGTTAGAGACCCAGTACTTC	CATSRDQLETQYF
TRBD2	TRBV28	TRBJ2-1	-	TGTGCCAGCAGCTTAGCGGGGCGGGTCAATGAGCAGTTCTTC	CASSLAGRVNEQFF
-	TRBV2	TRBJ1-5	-	TGTGCCAGCAGTGTACGGGGTGGCAATCAGCCCCAGCATTTT	CASSVRGGNQPQHF
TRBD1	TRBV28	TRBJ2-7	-	TGTGCCAGCAGTTTAGAGGACAGGGGTATCGACGAGCAGTACTTC	CASSLEDRGIDEQYF
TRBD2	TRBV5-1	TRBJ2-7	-	TGCGCCAGCAGGCCTCGGGAGGGCTACGAGCAGTACTTC	CASRPREGYEQYF
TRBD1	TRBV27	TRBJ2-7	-	TGTGCCAGCAGTTTACGCCGTCCAGGGACAGGGGCCTACGAGCAGTACTTC	CASSLRRPGTGAYEQYF
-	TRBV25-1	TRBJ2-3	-	TGTGCCAGCAGTGACACCTCCAGGGATGCCACAGATACGCAGTATTTT	CASSDTSRDATDTQYF
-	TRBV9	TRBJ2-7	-	TGTGCCAGCAGCGTAGGACTAGCCTACGAGCAGTACTTC	CASSVGLAYEQYF
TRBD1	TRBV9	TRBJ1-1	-	TGTGCCAGCAGCGCAGGACAGGCAACTGAAGCTTTCTTT	CASSAGQATEAFF
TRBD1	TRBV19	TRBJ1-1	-	TGTGCCAGTAGTATAGATGGGACGACAGGGAAACGGAACACTGAAGCTTTCTTT	CASSIDGTTGKRNTEAFF
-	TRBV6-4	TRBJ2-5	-	TGTGCCAGCAGTGACGTGGCGGGGGAGACCCAGTACTTC	CASSDVAGETQYF
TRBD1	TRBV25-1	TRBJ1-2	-	TGTGCCAGCTCACCGGGACAGGGGCCCACCTATGGCTACACCTTC	CASSPGQGPTYGYTF
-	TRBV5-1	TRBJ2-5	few	TGCGCCAGCAGCGATACAAGGAGCCAAGAGACCCAGTACTTC	CASSDTRSQETQYF
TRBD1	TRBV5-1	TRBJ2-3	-	TGCGCCAGCAGCCCGGACAGGGCGGATACGCAGTATTTT	CASSPDRADTQYF
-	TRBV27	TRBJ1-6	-	TGTGCCAGCAGTTGGACAGTTCTTAATTCACCCCTCCACTTT	CASSWTVLNSPLHF
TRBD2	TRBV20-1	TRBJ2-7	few	TGCAGTGCTAGTCTCCCGGGAGGCCCCTACGAGCAGTACTTC	CSASLPGGPYEQYF
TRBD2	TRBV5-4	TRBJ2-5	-	TGTGCCAGCAGCTTGGTCAGTTGGCTAGCGGACTCGGGGGTCCAAGAGACCCAGTACTTC	CASSLVSWLADSGVQETQYF